The 23 T cell receptor beta chains below were found in one sample sequenced in a study of blood T cell repertoires in COVID-19. Clones were sequenced by immunoSEQ multiplex PCR, and TCRdb holds only the in-frame ones, with some missing. The sample consists of about 12,000 clones, about 90% of them appearing once. The specimen was peripheral blood. The receptors originated from a human donor in a cohort sampled during active COVID-19.

This chain joins TRBV7-9 and TRBJ2-1, with a tentative D call TRBD2 (7 bases). CDR3 length equals 14 residues. CDR1 and CDR2 (germline): SEHNR, FQNEAQ (reference sequence). Trimming removed 8 bases from V and 6 bases from J, with 17 bases in between. The DNA of the CDR3 is TGTGCCAGCCACAGCTCGGGGGGCCTCAATGAGCAGTTCTTC. Protein product: CASHSSGGLNEQFF.

V is TRBV19 and J is TRBJ1-5; tentatively, D is TRBD1 (6 bases). Germline V gene data show CDR1 as LNHDA and CDR2 as SQIVND (reference sequence). This CDR3 spans 13 amino acids. Trimming removed 6 bases at V and 5 bases at J, with 11 bases between. The CDR3 sequence is CASRKQGDQPQHF. For the CDR3, the DNA is TGTGCCAGTAGGAAACAGGGTGATCAGCCCCAGCATTTT.

The gene calls are TRBV2 and TRBJ2-1; D possibly corresponds to TRBD2 (6 bases). V lost 9 bases and J lost 6, with 21 bases in between. This CDR3 is 15 amino acids long. The germline V gene has CDR1 SNHLY and CDR2 FYNNEI. The CDR3 loop is CARHFSREMSNEQFF. The CDR3 coding sequence is TGTGCCAGACACTTCTCCCGGGAGATGAGCAATGAGCAGTTCTTC.

The V gene is TRBV11-2, the J gene TRBJ2-1; TRBD1 agrees at 9 bases. The J segment lost 8 bases and the V segment lost 5 bases, leaving 10 bases of the junction unmatched. The germline V gene has CDR1 SGHAT and CDR2 FQNNGV. There are 15 residues in the CDR3. CDR3 protein: CASSPLDRGSDEQFF. DNA for the CDR3: TGTGCCAGCAGCCCCTTGGACAGGGGTTCCGATGAGCAGTTCTTC.

The CDR3 DNA is TGCGCCAGCAGCCAAAGGACTAGCGGGGGGGCAGGAGATACGCAGTATTTT. Translation gives CASSQRTSGGAGDTQYF. This chain links TRBV4-3 with TRBJ2-3; 15 bases agree with TRBD2. With 2 bases clipped from V and 5 bases from J, the junction kept 5 bases outside the gene matches. CDR1 LGHNA and CDR2 YSLEER come from the germline V gene. The CDR3 is made up of 17 amino acids.

The chain uses TRBV7-3 and TRBJ2-3; 11 positions match TRBD2. Germline CDR1 and CDR2: SGHTA and FQGTGA. CDR3 length: 17 amino acids. V shed 0 bases, J shed 1 base, and the junction held 3 bases outside the gene matches. The CDR3 here is CASSLTASGGCTDTQYF. In DNA form, the CDR3 reads TGTGCCAGCAGCTTAACCGCTAGCGGGGGGTGCACAGATACGCAGTATTTT.

The rearrangement links TRBV5-1 to TRBJ2-6, with unresolved D. Germline lookup yields CDR1 SGHRS and CDR2 YFSETQ. Trimming removed 4 bases at V and 0 bases at J, with 8 bases between. The CDR3 covers 15 residues. CDR3 sequence: CASSNSRSGANVLTF. CDR3 coding DNA: TGCGCCAGCAGCAATTCGCGCTCTGGGGCCAACGTCCTGACTTTC.

The chain links TRBV5-1 to TRBJ1-2, with 8 bases lining up with TRBD1. With 1 base clipped from V and 3 bases from J, the junction kept 14 bases outside the gene matches. In germline, CDR1 is SGHRS, CDR2 YFSETQ. The CDR3 consists of 18 residues. The CDR3 region is CASSLRIWPGQGHYGYTF. CDR3 bases: TGCGCCAGCAGCTTGAGAATTTGGCCCGGACAGGGTCACTATGGCTACACCTTC.

The chain couples TRBV28 to TRBJ2-5; perhaps TRBD1 as D (5 bases). In germline, CDR1 is MDHEN, CDR2 SYDVKM. V was pared by 2 bases and J by 13 bases, with 20 bases between. There are 14 residues in the CDR3. CDR3 sequence (DNA): TGTGCCAGCAGTTTACCCCACCTCGACAGTCCCTTGTACTTC. Amino acids: CASSLPHLDSPLYF.

The chain combines TRBV6-6 with TRBJ2-7, with 8 positions matching TRBD1. CDR3 size: 13 residues. Trimming removed 6 bases from V and 3 bases from J; junction bases left unmatched: 4. The germline CDR1 and CDR2 sequences are MNHNY and SVGAGI (reference sequence). CDR3: CASSRDRIYEQYF. CDR3 nucleotides: TGTGCCAGCAGCCGGGACAGGATCTACGAGCAGTACTTC.

V and J are TRBV11-2 and TRBJ2-1; 9 nucleotides agree with TRBD2. V was pared by 3 bases and J by 8 bases, with 8 bases of the junction left unmatched. CDR1 and CDR2 from the germline V gene are SGHAT and FQNNGV. This CDR3 is built from 15 residues. For the CDR3, the DNA is TGTGCCAGCAGCTTGGGGACTAGCAGAGGCGATGAGCAGTTCTTC. Translating gives CASSLGTSRGDEQFF.

The chain couples TRBV11-3 to TRBJ2-3; TRBD2 is a possible D gene (7 bases). The CDR3 length is 11 residues. In germline, CDR1 is SGHNT, CDR2 YENEEA. Trimming left V 5 bases short and J 10 bases short, with 10 bases between. The CDR3 is CASSLGGPQYF. CDR3 DNA: TGTGCCAGCAGCCTGGGGGGGCCGCAGTATTTT.

The table lists this clone with a count of one. A junction end diverges from the germline sequence, so it may reflect a read error. The chain carries TRBV7-7 and TRBJ2-7, with 7 bases aligning to TRBD1. Germline CDR1 reads SSHAT; CDR2 reads FNYEAQ (reference sequence). The CDR3 loop spans 16 amino acids. CDR3 bases: TGTGCTAGCAGCTTAGCGTGGGTTAGGACAGGCCTGGGGCAGTACTTC. As protein: CASSLAWVRTGLGQYF.

The CDR3 sequence: CASSARGGGKTDTQYF. CDR3 DNA sequence: TGTGCCAGTAGTGCCCGGGGGGGCGGAAAAACAGATACGCAGTATTTT. This rearrangement joins TRBV19 to TRBJ2-3; 8 nucleotides line up with TRBD2. The trim removed 5 bases at V and 3 bases at J, leaving 10 bases unmatched. The CDR3 contains 16 residues. The V gene's germline CDR1 is LNHDA and CDR2 SQIVND (reference sequence).

The chain is built from TRBV2 and TRBJ2-1; TRBD2 is a possible D gene (5 bases). The CDR3 contains 15 residues. V lost 6 bases and J lost 4, with 16 bases in between. Germline V gene data show CDR1 as SNHLY and CDR2 as FYNNEI. The CDR3 DNA is TGTGCCAGCAGCTTCCCGCTAGCTGCGTACAATGAGCAGTTCTTC. Translated, it gives CASSFPLAAYNEQFF. The full variable domain, in which reference TRBV2 and TRBJ2-1 provide the parts outside the CDR3, is EPEVTQTPSHQVTQMGQEVILRCVPISNHLYFYWYRQILGQKVEFLVSFYNNEISEKSEIFDDQFSVERPDGSNFTLKIRSTKLEDSAMYFCASSFPLAAYNEQFFGPGTRLTVL.

This clone was counted once. V gene TRBV6-5 combines with J gene TRBJ2-1; TRBD2 aligns across 11 bases. Losses at the gene ends were 5 bases for V and 7 bases for J; bases not matched to a gene: 7. The V gene's germline CDR1 is MNHEY and CDR2 SVGAGI. CDR3 length: 15 residues. The CDR3: CASSRTSGSRNEQFF. Here the CDR3 DNA reads TGTGCCAGCAGTCGTACTAGCGGGAGTAGGAATGAGCAGTTCTTC.

This clone was counted once. J is TRBJ1-1 and V is TRBV18; D is uncertain. Trimming removed 3 bases from V and 1 base from J, with 9 bases in between. This CDR3 has 14 amino acids. The germline V gene has CDR1 KGHSH and CDR2 LQKENI. This CDR3 reads CASSPDTTNTEAFF. The CDR3 coding sequence is TGTGCCAGCTCACCGGATACTACGAACACTGAAGCTTTCTTT.

The V call is TRBV5-4, the J call TRBJ2-7; 7 bases fit TRBD1. The CDR3 has 14 amino acids. Germline V gene data show CDR1 as SGHNT and CDR2 as YYREEE (reference sequence). Trimming at V came to 4 bases and at J to 0 bases, leaving 4 bases not matched to a gene. CDR3 sequence: CASSPGQSSYEQYF. The CDR3 DNA reads as TGTGCCAGCAGCCCGGGACAGTCCTCCTACGAGCAGTACTTC.

This CDR3 is CASSPDTNQPQHF. DNA of the CDR3: TGTGCCAGCAGCCCCGACACCAATCAGCCCCAGCATTTT. The chain has TRBV3-1 (or the pseudogene TRBV3-2) and TRBJ1-5; D not resolved. Trimming removed 4 bases from V and 3 bases from J, with 7 bases in between. Per the germline V gene, CDR1 is LGHDT and CDR2 is YNNKEL (reference sequence). The CDR3 runs to 13 residues.

Here the CDR3 DNA reads TGTGCCAGCAGCCGGGGGGATCTTAACTATGGCTACACCTTC. Translation: CASSRGDLNYGYTF. The genes are TRBV11-2 and TRBJ1-2; D might be TRBD1 (5 bases). CDR3 length equals 14 residues. The ends were cut back, 5 bases at V and 1 base at J, with 11 bases in the middle. The germline CDR1 and CDR2 sequences are SGHAT and FQNNGV.

The chain employs TRBV18 and TRBJ2-7, with D maybe TRBD1 (5 bases). CDR3 length: 12 amino acids. CDR1 and CDR2 from the germline V gene are KGHSH and LQKENI. V was pared by 3 bases and J by 3 bases, with 6 bases between. In DNA form, the CDR3 reads TGTGCCAGCTCACCTGACAGCTACGAGCAGTACTTC. As protein: CASSPDSYEQYF.

The chain couples TRBV12-3 or TRBV12-4 to TRBJ1-2; D not resolved. This CDR3 spans 13 amino acids. V lost 5 bases and J 4 bases, leaving 11 bases between the germline ends. In DNA form, the CDR3 reads TGTGCCAGCAGTGCACGGCGGCTCTATGGCTACACCTTC. Translated: CASSARRLYGYTF.

The chain has TRBV7-2 and TRBJ2-1; TRBD2 matches 16 bases. Germline loops: CDR1 SGHTA, CDR2 FQGNSA. After removal of 5 bases from V and 4 bases from J, the junction contained 5 bases not matched to a gene. This CDR3 is 17 amino acids long. CDR3 region: CASSLGTSGGAYNEQFF. The CDR3 region has the DNA TGTGCCAGCAGCCTCGGGACTAGCGGGGGGGCTTACAATGAGCAGTTCTTC.